These 9 T cell receptor beta chains share one sample of origin, sequenced in a study of CD8+ T cells in alopecia areata. It was cDNA, reverse transcribed from extracted RNA, that served as the sequencing template. Repertoires were generated with immunoSEQ multiplex PCR, while TCRdb's copy carries only in-frame clones and drops some. The data show 200,000 to 250,000 clones, less than 65% seen once. Treatment here: oral pan-JAK inhibitor, 5-10 mg twice daily. Specimen: CD4+ T cells sorted from blood, collected at week 4, from a patient treated with tofacitinib. These TCRs come from a human donor with alopecia areata.

Of note for this clone: The sample has other DNA sequences that encode this CDR3 too. The rearrangement links TRBV2 to TRBJ1-2; D call uncertain. Germline V gene data show CDR1 as SNHLY and CDR2 as FYNNEI. The CDR3 contains 12 residues. The V end was cut by 4 bases, the J end by 3 bases, with 6 bases between. The CDR3 DNA reads TGTGCCAGCAGTGGGCCGGACTATGGCTACACCTTC. It codes for CASSGPDYGYTF.

The rearrangement links TRBV5-1 to TRBJ2-1, with 10 bases fitting TRBD2. Trimming removed 0 bases from V and 1 base from J; junction bases left unmatched: 7. Germline V gene sequence: CDR1 SGHRS, CDR2 YFSETQ. The CDR3 has 18 amino acids. The CDR3 nucleotides read TGCGCCAGCAGCTTGGGAGCGGGGGGGCCTTGGTCCTACAATGAGCAGTTCTTC. This sequence encodes CASSLGAGGPWSYNEQFF.

This sequence joins TRBV5-1 and TRBJ2-4, with D maybe TRBD1 (5 bases). The CDR3 extends over 13 amino acids. V gave up 0 bases and J gave up 4 bases, with 5 bases separating them. Germline V lookup: CDR1 SGHRS, CDR2 YFSETQ. CDR3 in amino acids: CASSLGQKNIQYF. The CDR3 nucleotides are TGCGCCAGCAGCTTGGGACAGAAAAACATTCAGTACTTC.

This clone has just one count. The V call is TRBV20-1, the J call TRBJ1-2; no clear D gene. The CDR3 is 11 amino acids. Trimming stripped 4 bases from V and 2 bases from J, with 5 bases between. The V gene's germline CDR1 is DFQATT and CDR2 SNEGSKA (reference sequence). CDR3 residues: CSAKDNYGYTF. CDR3 nucleotide sequence: TGCAGTGCTAAGGACAACTATGGCTACACCTTC.

This chain links TRBV30 with TRBJ1-1; the D is unclear. V gave up 0 bases and J gave up 10 bases, with 9 bases separating them. CDR3 size: 11 residues. Germline V gene data show CDR1 as GTSNPN and CDR2 as SVGIG (reference sequence). The CDR3 loop is CAWSVGARAFF. In DNA form, the CDR3 reads TGTGCCTGGAGTGTGGGAGCTCGAGCTTTCTTT.

This clone was seen only once. The rearrangement joins TRBV5-1 to TRBJ2-1, with 12 positions matching TRBD2. This CDR3 has 16 residues. Germline V gene lookup returns CDR1 SGHRS and CDR2 YFSETQ. J lost 5 bases, V lost 3 bases, and 6 bases had no gene match. CDR3 loop: CASSSMTSGGHNEQFF. CDR3 nucleotides: TGCGCCAGCAGCTCCATGACTAGCGGGGGACACAATGAGCAGTTCTTC.

This chain uses TRBV5-4 with TRBJ2-7; 7 bases match TRBD2. Germline CDR1 SGHNT, CDR2 YYREEE (reference sequence). V was clipped by 3 bases and J by 0 bases; unmatched bases: 6. The CDR3 has 15 residues. The CDR3: CASSWGGGSSYEQYF. CDR3 bases: TGTGCCAGCAGCTGGGGCGGCGGGAGCTCCTACGAGCAGTACTTC.

The count of this clone is one. The V call is TRBV7-2, the J call TRBJ2-1; TRBD2 aligns across 7 bases. CDR3 size: 14 residues. With V trimmed by 0 bases and J by 4 bases, 0 bases remained unmatched. Germline CDR1 and CDR2: SGHTA and FQGNSA. CDR3 in amino acids: CASSLAGGYNEQFF. The CDR3 DNA is TGTGCCAGCAGCTTAGCGGGGGGGTACAATGAGCAGTTCTTC. Full variable domain (missing parts from reference TRBV7-2 and TRBJ2-1): GAGVSQSPSNKVTEKGKDVELRCDPISGHTALYWYRQSLGQGLEFLIYFQGNSAPDKSGLPSDRFSAERTGGSVSTLTIQRTQQEDSAVYLCASSLAGGYNEQFFGPGTRLTVL.

The chain carries TRBV4-1 and TRBJ2-7, with 9 bases matching TRBD2. CDR3 length: 16 residues. V lost 2 bases and J lost 2; bases outside the gene matches: 7. The germline gives CDR1 MGHRA, CDR2 YSYEKL. The CDR3 bases are TGCGCCAGCAGCCAACACGAGGCTAGCGGGACCTACGAGCAGTACTTC. It yields the protein CASSQHEASGTYEQYF.